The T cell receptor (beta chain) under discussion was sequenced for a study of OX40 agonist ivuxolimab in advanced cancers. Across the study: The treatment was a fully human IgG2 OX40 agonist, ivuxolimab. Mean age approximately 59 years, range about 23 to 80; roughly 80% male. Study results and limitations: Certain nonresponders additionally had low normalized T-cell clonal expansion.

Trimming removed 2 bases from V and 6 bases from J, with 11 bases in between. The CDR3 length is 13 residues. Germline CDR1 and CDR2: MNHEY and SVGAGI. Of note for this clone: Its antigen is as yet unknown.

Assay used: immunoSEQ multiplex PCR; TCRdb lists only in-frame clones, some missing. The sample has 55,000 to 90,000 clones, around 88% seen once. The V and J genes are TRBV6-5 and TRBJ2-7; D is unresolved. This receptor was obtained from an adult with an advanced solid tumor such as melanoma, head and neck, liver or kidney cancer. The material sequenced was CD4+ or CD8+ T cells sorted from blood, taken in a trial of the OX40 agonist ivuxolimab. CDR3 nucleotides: TGTGCCAGCAGTTACGTTTCACAGAGCGAGCAGTACTTC. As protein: CASSYVSQSEQYF.